Each of the 29 T cell receptor beta chains below was sequenced from the same sample in a study of Graves' ophthalmopathy and Graves' hyperthyroidism (dated by TCRdb to between 2018 and 2020). For sequencing, an Illumina HiSeq 2000 was employed. For repertoire sequencing, the TCR beta CDR3 regions were amplified from RNA transcripts. The first round of RT-PCR was done with HTBI primers and the Qiagen OneStep RT-PCR kit, and was followed by a second round of multiplex PCR, then size selection and purification. TCRdb's own reprocessing of the public reads used fastp at Q25 and MiXCR and kept productive beta chains. Under each unique CDR3 protein, matching rows form one entry showing the most common genes and DNA. The sample table lists around 1,000,000 distinct CDR3 sequences, 35% to 40% of them with a count of one. Approximately 12% of the sample rests with the top ten. Sequencing input: peripheral blood or thyroid tissue (not recorded which). All receptors derive from an adult man with Graves' hyperthyroidism.

The table lists this clonotype with many counts. This sequence joins TRBV4-3 and TRBJ2-7; weak D call: TRBD1 (6 bases). Germline assignment: CDR1 LGHNA and CDR2 YSLEER. This CDR3 contains 16 residues. The V and J ends lost 1 base and 2 bases respectively, with 15 bases between them. The CDR3 DNA sequence: TGCGCCAGCAGCCAAGGCCTATCCACAGGGACCTACGAGCAGTACTTC. Translation gives CASSQGLSTGTYEQYF.

This clonotype was detected many times. The V gene is TRBV7-9, the J gene TRBJ1-2; tentatively, D is TRBD1 (6 bases). The CDR3 length is 14 residues. Trimming took 4 bases from V and 4 from J, leaving 13 bases between them. Germline assignment: CDR1 SEHNR and CDR2 FQNEAQ (reference sequence). The CDR3 sequence is CASSSRTALYGYTF. The CDR3 nucleotides read TGTGCCAGCAGCTCTCGGACAGCCCTCTATGGCTACACCTTC.

On this clonotype itself: The junction departs from germline at one end; a sequencing error may be responsible. The V gene is TRBV7-2, the J gene TRBJ2-2; D is perhaps TRBD1 (5 bases). The CDR3 contains 14 residues. Germline CDR1 and CDR2: SGHTA and FQGNSA. CDR3 in DNA: TGCGCCAGCAGCCAAGGGGTTCAAACCGGGGAGCTGTTTTTT. Protein product: CASSQGVQTGELFF.

The chain joins TRBV5-6 to TRBJ1-5, with 8 bases aligning to TRBD1. Germline CDR1 reads SGHDT; CDR2 reads YYEEEE. V was pared by 4 bases and J by 0 bases, with 9 bases of the junction left unmatched. This CDR3 region has 17 residues. Written as DNA, the CDR3 is TGTGCCAGCAGCGAAGGGACAGGATTATATAGCAATCAGCCCCAGCATTTT. Translating it yields CASSEGTGLYSNQPQHF.

Comment on this clonotype: A read error may be the cause here, since a much bigger clone is one base away. This sequence joins TRBV7-6 and TRBJ2-2; a weak D match, TRBD2 (5 bases). CDR3 length: 15 residues. The germline V gene has CDR1 SGHVS and CDR2 FNYEAQ. CDR3 residues: CASSLLASHTGELYF. Here the CDR3 DNA reads TGTGCCAGCAGCTTATTGGCCTCGCACACCGGGGAGCTGTATTTT.

The rearrangement links TRBV6-2 or TRBV6-3 to TRBJ2-7, with D tentatively TRBD1 (5 bases). Germline loops: CDR1 MNHEY, CDR2 SVGEGT. Trimming cost V 6 bases and J 3 bases, with 18 bases left between them. CDR3 size: 15 residues. The CDR3 DNA is TGTGCCAGCAGGGAGACCATCCAGGGTTTCTACGAGCAGTACTTC. Encoded protein: CASRETIQGFYEQYF.

In this sample, this clonotype turned up a few times. The chain has TRBV5-5 and TRBJ1-4, with no clear D. This CDR3 region has 16 residues. The germline CDR1 and CDR2 sequences are SGHKS and YYEKEE (reference sequence). Trimming stripped 3 bases from V and 0 bases from J, with 12 bases between. This chain's CDR3 is CASSSGRSSTNEKLFF. The DNA for the CDR3 is TGTGCCAGCAGCTCAGGACGGAGTTCAACTAATGAAAAACTGTTTTTT. Supplemented by reference TRBV5-5 and TRBJ1-4, the full variable domain reads DAGVTQSPTHLIKTRGQQVTLRCSPISGHKSVSWYQQVLGQGPQFIFQYYEKEERGRGNFPDRFSARQFPNYSSELNVNALLLGDSALYLCASSSGRSSTNEKLFFGSGTQLSVL.

This clonotype was seen ten or more times. V usage is TRBV25-1 and J usage is TRBJ2-7; no clear D gene. Trimming took off 1 base at V and 5 bases at J, with 12 bases between the two ends. Germline V gene sequence: CDR1 MGHDK, CDR2 SYGVNS. The CDR3 runs 14 residues. In DNA form, the CDR3 reads TGTGCCAGCAGTGAATTTGGGGTGGAACACGAGCAGTACTTC. This codes for CASSEFGVEHEQYF.

There are a few counts of this clonotype. The chain is built from TRBV2 and TRBJ2-2; D is undetermined. Germline V gene sequence: CDR1 SNHLY, CDR2 FYNNEI. V was shortened by 6 bases and J by 4 bases, with 3 bases between the two germline ends. The CDR3 spans 11 residues. The CDR3 nucleotides read TGTGCCAGCAGAATCACCGGGGAGCTGTTTTTT. Encoded protein: CASRITGELFF.

This clonotype has a count of ten or more. The genes are TRBV7-9 and TRBJ2-7; 7 positions agree with TRBD1. Per germline, CDR1 SEHNR and CDR2 FQNEAQ (reference sequence). The CDR3 length is 14 residues. V lost 5 bases to trimming and J lost 3 bases; unmatched junction nucleotides: 7. CDR3 residues: CASSEWDSHYEQYF. The CDR3 DNA reads as TGTGCCAGCAGCGAGTGGGACAGTCACTACGAGCAGTACTTC.

In this sample, this clonotype turned up many times. This sequence joins TRBV7-2 and TRBJ2-5, with no clear D. The CDR3 has 14 amino acids. CDR1 is SGHTA and CDR2 is FQGNSA in the germline V gene. The V and J ends lost 1 base and 5 bases respectively, with 11 bases between them. CDR3 loop: CASSLVVGDETQYF. Here the CDR3 DNA reads TGTGCCAGCAGCTTAGTGGTAGGAGATGAGACCCAGTACTTC.

Ten or more counts support this clonotype. This chain joins TRBV7-9 and TRBJ2-7, with D tentatively TRBD1 or TRBD2 (5 bases each). Trimming left V 3 bases short and J 3 bases short, with 12 bases between. Looked up from germline, CDR1 is SEHNR and CDR2 is FQNEAQ (reference sequence). The CDR3 extends over 14 amino acids. The CDR3 reads CASSFRDANYEQYF. CDR3 sequence (DNA): TGTGCCAGCAGCTTCCGGGACGCCAACTACGAGCAGTACTTC.

The chain recombines TRBV7-9 with TRBJ1-1; TRBD1 matches at 12 bases. There are 17 residues in the CDR3. The germline V gene has CDR1 SEHNR and CDR2 FQNEAQ (reference sequence). The trim removed 1 base at V and 4 bases at J, leaving 7 bases unmatched. Here the CDR3 reads CASSLVTGTGGFTEAFF. CDR3 in DNA: TGTGCCAGCAGCTTAGTCACCGGGACAGGGGGCTTCACTGAAGCTTTCTTT.

The chain links TRBV13 to TRBJ1-2; 7 bases agree with TRBD1. CDR3 length equals 12 residues. V lost 4 bases to trimming and J lost 8 bases; unmatched junction nucleotides: 4. Looked up from germline, CDR1 is PRHDT and CDR2 is FYEKMQ (reference sequence). This chain's CDR3 is CASSSLQGGYTF. CDR3 nucleotide sequence: TGTGCCAGCAGCTCCCTACAGGGGGGCTACACCTTC.

This clonotype occurred a few times. V usage is TRBV10-3 and J usage is TRBJ1-5; TRBD1 is a possible D gene (6 bases). The CDR3 sequence is 17 residues long. Trimming stripped 10 bases from V and 0 bases from J, with 22 bases between. The germline V gene has CDR1 ENHRY and CDR2 SYGVKD. The CDR3 loop reads CASTIADSSYSNQPQHF. In DNA form, the CDR3 reads TGTGCCAGCACGATCGCGGACAGTTCGTATAGCAATCAGCCCCAGCATTTT.

At least ten counts were recorded for this clonotype. This chain links TRBV5-1 with TRBJ2-7; 8 bases are shared with TRBD2. The CDR3 covers 15 residues. The V segment lost 6 bases and the J segment 6 bases; nucleotides outside the gene matches: 14. The germline CDR1 and CDR2 sequences are SGHRS and YFSETQ. CDR3 nucleotides: TGCGCCAGCAACCCTGGGGAAAGCGGGAGTGGCGAGCAGTACTTC. Translating it yields CASNPGESGSGEQYF.

CDR3 DNA: TGTGCCAGCAGTCGGACAGGGGGCGGGAGTGAAAAACTGTTTTTT. Its protein product is CASSRTGGGSEKLFF. The chain carries TRBV6-5 and TRBJ1-4; 11 nucleotides line up with TRBD1. After removal of 5 bases from V and 7 bases from J, the junction contained 6 bases not matched to a gene. The CDR3 extends over 15 amino acids. Looked up from germline, CDR1 is MNHEY and CDR2 is SVGAGI.

Concerning this clonotype: This may come from a read error, since a much larger clone is one base off. The CDR3 coding sequence is TGCAGTGCTAGGAAACTGGGGGTGCAAGAGACCCAGTACTTC. Amino acid sequence: CSARKLGVQETQYF. The chain links TRBV20-1 to TRBJ2-5; D is tentatively TRBD1 or TRBD2 (5 bases each). This CDR3 is 14 amino acids long. The germline V gene has CDR1 DFQATT and CDR2 SNEGSKA (reference sequence). Trimming took 3 bases from V and 2 from J, leaving 13 bases between them.

The V call is TRBV19, the J call TRBJ1-1; no clear D. The CDR3 totals 14 residues. V lost 9 bases and J 3 bases, leaving 17 bases between the germline ends. Germline lookup yields CDR1 LNHDA and CDR2 SQIVND (reference sequence). The CDR3 reads CASRVRERDTEAFF. The CDR3 DNA sequence: TGTGCCAGCCGCGTAAGGGAACGAGACACTGAAGCTTTCTTT.

V is TRBV2 and J is TRBJ1-6, with D possibly TRBD1 on 6 matching bases. Per the germline V gene, CDR1 is SNHLY and CDR2 is FYNNEI. V was shortened by 8 bases and J by 9 bases, with 20 bases between the two germline ends. The length of the CDR3 is 15 residues. The DNA for the CDR3 is TGTGCCAGCCTCTCTTGGGGGCAGCGTATTTCACCCCTCCACTTT. The encoded protein is CASLSWGQRISPLHF.

This chain joins TRBV9 and TRBJ1-3, with TRBD1 as a possible D gene (5 bases). CDR3 length: 15 residues. V lost 4 bases and J lost 4, with 15 bases in between. Germline V gene lookup returns CDR1 SGDLS and CDR2 YYNGEE. The CDR3 loop reads CASSPGRDGGNTIYF. The CDR3 nucleotides read TGTGCCAGCAGCCCTGGACGGGACGGAGGAAACACCATATATTTT.

J is TRBJ2-7 and V is TRBV7-9; 9 positions agree with TRBD1. The CDR3 has 14 residues. Germline CDR1 and CDR2: SEHNR and FQNEAQ (reference sequence). Germline trimming cut 5 bases from V and 5 bases from J; bases unmatched to any gene: 7. CDR3 nucleotide sequence: TGTGCCAGCAGCCATCCGGGACAGGGAAACGAGCAGTACTTC. It codes for CASSHPGQGNEQYF.

This rearrangement joins TRBV11-2 to TRBJ1-1; no reliable D call. V was shortened by 4 bases and J by 1 base, with 13 bases between the two germline ends. The CDR3 has 15 amino acids. CDR1 is SGHAT, CDR2 FQNNGV, per germline. The chain's CDR3 is CASSSSRTGNTEAFF. The CDR3 region has the DNA TGTGCCAGCAGCTCGTCGAGGACGGGGAACACTGAAGCTTTCTTT.

This clonotype was counted only a few times. This rearrangement joins TRBV7-6 to TRBJ1-6, with no clear D. The CDR3 is 19 residues long. The V gene's germline CDR1 is SGHVS and CDR2 FNYEAQ. The germline V and J ends were trimmed by 2 bases and 8 bases, with 25 bases remaining between them. CDR3 residues: CASSLRGGGRREGHSPLHF. CDR3 nucleotide sequence: TGTGCCAGCAGCTTACGCGGAGGAGGGAGGAGGGAGGGCCATTCACCCCTCCACTTT.

In this sample, this clonotype turned up a few times. The chain recombines TRBV25-1 with TRBJ2-5; D possibly uses TRBD1 or TRBD2 (6 bases each). The CDR3 consists of 14 residues. The ends were cut back, 8 bases at V and 5 bases at J, with 18 bases in the middle. CDR1 is MGHDK and CDR2 is SYGVNS in the germline V gene. CDR3 residues: CASSWGRGGETQYF. In DNA, the CDR3 is TGTGCCAGCTCCTGGGGGCGGGGTGGGGAGACCCAGTACTTC.

Details on this clonotype: This sequence may be a read error, since a much larger clone differs from it by one base. The DNA of the CDR3 is TGCGCCAGCAGCATAGCAGGGGATAATAATCAGCCCCAGCATTTT. The encoded protein is CASSIAGDNNQPQHF. The chain links TRBV4-3 to TRBJ1-5, with D maybe TRBD1 (6 bases). There are 15 residues in the CDR3. With 5 bases removed from V and 4 bases from J, the gap between germline ends came to 15 bases. Germline V gene data show CDR1 as LGHNA and CDR2 as YSLEER.

This clonotype has just a few counts. The chain uses TRBV6-5 and TRBJ1-2, with a tentative D call TRBD1 (5 bases). The germline V gene encodes CDR1 MNHEY and CDR2 SVGAGI. There are 13 residues in the CDR3. Written as DNA, the CDR3 is TGTGCAATCCGTGGGACCGCTAACTATGGCTACACCTTC. Translated: CAIRGTANYGYTF.

This clonotype was seen ten or more times. The chain employs TRBV2 and TRBJ1-4; 7 bases are a match to TRBD1. CDR1 and CDR2 (germline): SNHLY, FYNNEI. This CDR3 comprises 14 residues. The V and J ends lost 6 bases and 5 bases, in that order; junction bases with no gene match: 6. CDR3 sequence (DNA): TGTGCCAGCAGAAGGGACAGCAGCAATGAAAAACTGTTTTTT. Its protein is CASRRDSSNEKLFF.

The chain carries TRBV9 and TRBJ2-7; D is undetermined. Trimming pared 0 bases from V and 1 base from J, leaving 14 bases between. Germline CDR1 reads SGDLS; CDR2 reads YYNGEE. CDR3 size: 16 residues. The CDR3 spells CASSVASVSTSYEQYF. The CDR3 DNA sequence: TGTGCCAGCAGCGTAGCTTCAGTGAGTACGTCCTACGAGCAGTACTTC.